The next 27 T cell receptor beta chains were all read from a single sample in a study of low-dose radiotherapy and immunotherapy resistance in tumors. The time point denotes: before trial treatment. TRAV- and TRBV-specific primers primed first-strand cDNA, covering alpha and beta chains. With a constant-region primer and a V-primer adapter, TCRs were subjected to approximately 20 PCR cycles of amplification. TCRdb re-called the reads through MiXCR, storing one row per CDR3 protein. The sample gives 64,000 or so distinct CDR3 sequences, roughly 30% of which show up once; 11% is in the top ten. The source material was PBMCs, sampled before treatment. These TCRs come from a female donor with ovarian cancer.

In this sample, this clonotype turned up a few times. This chain connects TRBV18 to TRBJ2-2; 15 bases are shared with TRBD2. The CDR3 runs 18 residues. Germline values: CDR1 KGHSH, CDR2 LQKENI. Trimming at V came to 5 bases and at J to 1 base, leaving 5 bases not matched to a gene. CDR3 DNA sequence: TGTGCCAGCTCAACCGGGACTAGCGGGAGGATGAACACCGGGGAGCTGTTTTTT. Its protein is CASSTGTSGRMNTGELFF.

The table lists this clonotype with many counts. The chain employs TRBV11-2 and TRBJ2-5; the match to TRBD1 covers 8 bases. V lost 1 base and J lost 1; bases outside the gene matches: 8. Germline V gene lookup returns CDR1 SGHAT and CDR2 FQNNGV. This CDR3 comprises 17 residues. CDR3 loop: CASSLGVAGQAQETQYF. The DNA of the CDR3 is TGTGCCAGCAGCTTAGGTGTTGCGGGACAGGCCCAAGAGACCCAGTACTTC.

This clonotype came up many times. V usage is TRBV20-1 and J usage is TRBJ1-1; no clear D. Germline V gene data show CDR1 as DFQATT and CDR2 as SNEGSKA (reference sequence). The ends were cut back, 1 base at V and 1 base at J, with 4 bases in the middle. The CDR3 has 12 residues. The CDR3 nucleotides read TGCAGTGCTAGAGTGAGGAACACTGAAGCTTTCTTT. It codes for CSARVRNTEAFF.

Turning to this clonotype: A far larger clone is one base from this, pointing to a likely read error. The genes are TRBV6-2 or TRBV6-3 and TRBJ2-7; no clear D. Trimming took off 3 bases at V and 7 bases at J, with 16 bases between the two ends. The germline V gene has CDR1 MNHEY and CDR2 SVGEGT. This CDR3 region has 14 residues. This CDR3 is CASSYSWSDDEQYF. DNA for the CDR3: TGTGCCAGCAGTTATTCGTGGTCTGACGATGAGCAGTACTTC.

This clonotype was observed at least ten times. The CDR3 loop reads CSAVAGGPYNEQFF. CDR3 DNA: TGCAGTGCTGTAGCGGGAGGGCCCTACAATGAGCAGTTCTTC. The chain recombines TRBV20-1 with TRBJ2-1; 11 nucleotides align to TRBD2. Looked up from germline, CDR1 is DFQATT and CDR2 is SNEGSKA (reference sequence). The CDR3 has 14 amino acids. V shed 5 bases and J 2 bases; nucleotides not matched to a gene: 2.

This clonotype has ten or more counts. The chain joins TRBV12-3 or TRBV12-4 to TRBJ2-3; 9 bases line up with TRBD2. This CDR3 spans 18 amino acids. The junction had 11 bases not matched to a gene; V was cut back by 4 bases and J by 0 bases. The CDR3 loop reads CASSSTSGPEESTDTQYF. The CDR3, as DNA: TGTGCCAGCAGTTCTACTAGCGGGCCCGAGGAGAGCACAGATACGCAGTATTTT.

Comment on this clonotype: A far larger clone is one nucleotide away, so this likely arose from a read error. The V call is TRBV21-1, the J call TRBJ1-1. TRBV21-1 is reported as a pseudogene. The CDR3 consists of 14 residues. CDR3 sequence reads: CTSSPLSMNTEAFF. The CDR3 DNA reads as TGTACCAGCAGCCCTCTTTCCATGAACACTGAAGCTTTCTTT.

As for this clonotype: This may be a read error: a much more frequent sequence differs by one nucleotide. This rearrangement joins TRBV30 to TRBJ2-7, with D possibly matching TRBD2 (6 bases). There are 12 residues in the CDR3. The V gene's germline CDR1 is GTSNPN and CDR2 SVGIG (reference sequence). CDR3 DNA sequence: TGTGCCTGGAGGGGGACTCCCTACGAGCAGCACTTC. It codes for CAWRGTPYEQHF.

V gene TRBV11-2 combines with J gene TRBJ2-3; D possibly corresponds to TRBD2 (6 bases). The CDR3 is 13 residues long. V lost 5 bases to trimming and J lost 5 bases, with 11 bases between them. Germline V gives CDR1 SGHAT, CDR2 FQNNGV. CDR3 region: CASSEGGVDTQYF. The CDR3 DNA sequence: TGTGCCAGCAGCGAAGGAGGGGTAGATACGCAGTATTTT.

A note on this clonotype: Given a far larger clone just one base away, this is likely a sequencing read error. The V and J genes are TRBV14 and TRBJ1-6, with D hard to call. CDR1 is SGHDN, CDR2 FVKESK, per germline. This CDR3 has 14 amino acids. The V end lost 7 bases, the J end lost 7 bases, and 14 bases lay between the germline ends. CDR3 nucleotides: TGTGCCAGCACCCCATCGGTGATCAATTCACCCCTCCACTTT. Its translation is CASTPSVINSPLHF.

This clonotype was found many times. This chain connects TRBV29-1 to TRBJ2-1; D remains ambiguous. The CDR3 runs to 13 residues. Trimming removed 3 bases at V and 2 bases at J, with 8 bases between. In germline, CDR1 is SQVTM, CDR2 ANQGSEA. The CDR3 nucleotides are TGCAGCGTTGATTTAGTCCCCTACAATGAGCAGTTCTTC. Translation: CSVDLVPYNEQFF.

This clonotype was seen many times. The V and J genes are TRBV15 and TRBJ1-1; 12 positions match TRBD1. The CDR3 spans 15 residues. Per the germline V gene, CDR1 is LNHNV and CDR2 is YYDKDF (reference sequence). Trimming cost V 0 bases and J 11 bases; bases outside gene matches: 7. The CDR3 loop reads CATSREGQGALHAFF. The CDR3 nucleotides read TGTGCCACCAGCAGAGAGGGACAGGGGGCTCTTCACGCTTTCTTT.

This clonotype appeared many times. The chain combines TRBV20-1 with TRBJ2-5; 7 nucleotides line up with TRBD2. Germline trimming cut 4 bases from V and 1 base from J; bases unmatched to any gene: 6. The V gene's germline CDR1 is DFQATT and CDR2 SNEGSKA (reference sequence). CDR3 size: 14 residues. CDR3 nucleotide sequence: TGCAGTGCTATCGGGGCTAGCGGCCAAGAGACCCAGTACTTC. This codes for CSAIGASGQETQYF.

This clonotype was observed many times. CDR3 nucleotide sequence: TGCGCCAGCAGCTTACGGACGATGAGCTCCTACAATGAGCAGTTCTTC. This encodes CASSLRTMSSYNEQFF. This sequence joins TRBV5-1 and TRBJ2-1; D unresolved. The CDR3 has 16 residues. Germline-derived CDR1 and CDR2 are SGHRS and YFSETQ. Trimming pared 2 bases from V and 0 bases from J, leaving 12 bases between. Supplemented by reference TRBV5-1 and TRBJ2-1, the full variable domain reads KAGVTQTPRYLIKTRGQQVTLSCSPISGHRSVSWYQQTPGQGLQFLFEYFSETQRNKGNFPGRFSGRQFSNSRSEMNVSTLELGDSALYLCASSLRTMSSYNEQFFGPGTRLTVL.

This chain joins TRBV11-2 and TRBJ2-1, with 14 bases lining up with TRBD2. This CDR3 is built from 20 residues. Germline assignment: CDR1 SGHAT and CDR2 FQNNGV. Losses at the gene ends were 5 bases for V and 3 bases for J; bases not matched to a gene: 15. CDR3 DNA sequence: TGTGCCAGCAGCCCTACTCACGGGACTAGCGGGAGCGGGGGCTACAATGAGCAGTTCTTC. It encodes CASSPTHGTSGSGGYNEQFF.

This clonotype was counted a few times. A far larger clone lies a single base away; this is likely a read error. The CDR3 is CASGYPTSGRAAEQFF. In nucleotides, the CDR3 is TGTGCCAGCGGTTACCCGACTAGCGGGAGGGCCGCTGAGCAGTTCTTC. The chain is built from TRBV6-1 and TRBJ2-1, with 14 bases aligning to TRBD2. The junction had 12 bases not matched to a gene; V was cut back by 8 bases and J by 9 bases. Germline-derived CDR1 and CDR2 are MNHNS and SASEGT. This CDR3 is 16 amino acids long.

This clonotype showed up many times. The chain joins TRBV20-1 to TRBJ2-5, with D maybe TRBD1 (8 bases). The germline gives CDR1 DFQATT, CDR2 SNEGSKA (reference sequence). V was pared by 4 bases and J by 2 bases, with 23 bases between. This CDR3 has 17 residues. The CDR3 loop reads CSAIKTSGQGLQETQYF. The CDR3 DNA sequence: TGCAGTGCTATAAAGACCTCCGGACAGGGACTACAAGAGACCCAGTACTTC.

This clonotype was counted many times. The V gene is TRBV12-3 or TRBV12-4, the J gene TRBJ2-2; D unclear. The CDR3 runs to 13 residues. V was cut by 6 bases and J by 4 bases, with 9 bases left in between. The CDR3 region has the DNA TGTGCCAGCAGGGCCGAGATCACCGGGGAGCTGTTTTTT. It translates to CASRAEITGELFF.

In its sample, this clonotype was seen many times. The gene calls are TRBV19 and TRBJ2-1; no definite D call. Germline values: CDR1 LNHDA, CDR2 SQIVND (reference sequence). CDR3 length: 11 amino acids. With 5 bases removed from V and 6 bases from J, the gap between germline ends came to 5 bases. In nucleotides, the CDR3 is TGTGCCAGTAGTGAATCCAATGAGCAGTTCTTC. It translates to CASSESNEQFF.

This clonotype was seen many times. The chain employs TRBV27 and TRBJ2-5; the D gene is possibly TRBD1 (6 bases). Per the germline V gene, CDR1 is MNHEY and CDR2 is SMNVEV (reference sequence). This CDR3 spans 16 amino acids. Trimming took off 5 bases at V and 5 bases at J, with 21 bases between the two ends. The CDR3 DNA reads TGTGCCAGCAGTCCCCGAGGGGCAGGGGCTCGTGAGACCCAGTACTTC. Translation: CASSPRGAGARETQYF.

This clonotype has just one count. The chain is built from TRBV5-1 and TRBJ1-3, with D unresolved. Germline-derived CDR1 and CDR2 are SGHRS and YFSETQ. The germline V and J ends were trimmed by 4 bases and 0 bases, with 14 bases remaining between them. This CDR3 comprises 16 residues. DNA of the CDR3: TGCGCCAGCAGCCAAGATTACGGGAGCTCTGGAAACACCATATATTTT. Protein product: CASSQDYGSSGNTIYF.

Ten or more counts support this clonotype. The J gene is TRBJ2-7, the V gene TRBV28; 8 bases are a match to TRBD2. The V segment lost 2 bases and the J segment 0 bases; nucleotides outside the gene matches: 18. Germline V gives CDR1 MDHEN, CDR2 SYDVKM. This CDR3 contains 20 residues. CDR3 sequence: CASSLLPARVAGTTSYEQYF. DNA of the CDR3: TGTGCCAGCAGTTTACTGCCGGCCAGGGTAGCGGGAACTACCTCCTACGAGCAGTACTTC.

This clonotype was counted at least ten times. The rearrangement uses TRBV4-1 and TRBJ2-5; 16 bases fit TRBD2. The CDR3 contains 19 residues. V trimming: 1 base; J trimming: 6 bases; junction bases outside the gene matches: 11. Germline V CDR1 and CDR2: MGHRA, YSYEKL. CDR3 protein: CASSQAPGTSGRADKTQYF. The CDR3 DNA sequence: TGCGCCAGCAGCCAAGCACCCGGGACTAGCGGGAGGGCCGACAAGACCCAGTACTTC.

The V gene is TRBV9, the J gene TRBJ2-1; D unresolved. The CDR3 extends over 14 amino acids. Trimming shortened V by 0 bases and J by 2 bases, and 6 bases separated the two germline ends. In germline, CDR1 is SGDLS, CDR2 YYNGEE. The CDR3 reads CASSVGDAYNEQFF. The CDR3 coding sequence is TGTGCCAGCAGCGTAGGTGACGCCTACAATGAGCAGTTCTTC.

CDR3 sequence: CAWITDRARGHEQYF. CDR3 nucleotides: TGTGCCTGGATCACGGATCGGGCCCGAGGGCACGAGCAGTACTTC. J is TRBJ2-7 and V is TRBV30; D may be TRBD2 (5 bases). The CDR3 has 15 amino acids. Trimming shortened V by 4 bases and J by 5 bases, and 21 bases separated the two germline ends. CDR1 and CDR2 from the germline V gene are GTSNPN and SVGIG (reference sequence). Based on the CDR3 plus reference TRBV30 and TRBJ2-7, the full variable domain is SQTIHQWPATLVQPVGSPLSLECTVEGTSNPNLYWYRQAAGRGLQLLFYSVGIGQISSEVPQNLSASRPQDRQFILSSKKLLLSDSGFYLCAWITDRARGHEQYFGPGTRLTVT.

This clonotype was found many times. The rearrangement joins TRBV7-9 to TRBJ2-6; possible D gene TRBD2, 5 bases. V lost 7 bases to trimming and J lost 0 bases, with 13 bases between them. The germline V gene has CDR1 SEHNR and CDR2 FQNEAQ (reference sequence). The CDR3 loop spans 16 amino acids. As DNA, the CDR3 is TGTGCCAGCACAGGAGGACTGACCTCTGGGGCCAACGTCCTGACTTTC. This sequence encodes CASTGGLTSGANVLTF.

This chain links TRBV6-8 with TRBJ1-5, with D hard to call. V shed 6 bases and J shed 4 bases, with 10 bases lying between them. The CDR3 runs to 13 residues. CDR1 is MNHGY, CDR2 SAAAGT, per germline. CDR3 amino acids: CASRSNLNQPQHF. The CDR3 nucleotides read TGTGCCAGCAGGTCCAACCTAAATCAGCCCCAGCATTTT.